Below, 24 T cell receptor beta chains from the same sample are listed, as sequenced in a study of vaccination and CD4 T cells after COVID-19. Sequencing of DNA taken from cultured CD4+ T cells relied on the Oncomine TCR Beta short-read assay. One entry per CDR3 protein, called by TCRdb with MiXCR from the PCR reads. Among over 10,000 distinct CDR3 sequences, approximately 76% were seen once, and the ten largest hold 20% to 25%. Stated treatment: roughly 10-day PBMC culture with coronavirus spike peptide pools or control peptides (ViraFEST assay). Their antigen targets remain unknown. Source material: CD4+ T cells from blood, cultured in vitro. The receptors come from a human donor who had recovered from COVID-19.

J is TRBJ2-6 and V is TRBV15; possibly TRBD1 for D (5 bases). Trimming took off 5 bases at V and 0 bases at J, with 14 bases between the two ends. This CDR3 has 17 amino acids. CDR1 is LNHNV, CDR2 YYDKDF, per germline (reference sequence). As DNA, the CDR3 is TGTGCCACCAGCCGAGGACATCCTAACTCTGGGGCCAACGTCCTGACTTTC. Translated, it gives CATSRGHPNSGANVLTF.

This clonotype came up a few times. The V gene is TRBV7-2, the J gene TRBJ1-5; D is ambiguous. Germline CDR1 SGHTA, CDR2 FQGNSA. The V and J ends lost 4 bases and 6 bases respectively, with 10 bases between them. The CDR3 totals 13 residues. The CDR3: CASSYQRAQPQHF. CDR3 sequence (DNA): TGTGCCAGCAGCTACCAAAGGGCTCAGCCCCAGCATTTT.

V gene TRBV10-3 combines with J gene TRBJ1-1; D may be TRBD1 (5 bases). Germline CDR1 reads ENHRY; CDR2 reads SYGVKD. This CDR3 is 13 amino acids long. V dropped 6 bases and J dropped 3 bases, with 11 bases sitting between them. The CDR3 region has the DNA TGTGCCATCAGGGGCAGGGAATACACTGAAGCTTTCTTT. This sequence encodes CAIRGREYTEAFF.

This chain joins TRBV7-2 and TRBJ2-5, with no clear D. The germline CDR1 and CDR2 sequences are SGHTA and FQGNSA. With 3 bases removed from V and 5 bases from J, the gap between germline ends came to 13 bases. CDR3 length equals 14 residues. CDR3 in DNA: TGTGCCAGCAGCTTTTACCTAGATCGGGAGACCCAGTACTTC. Amino acids: CASSFYLDRETQYF.

This rearrangement joins TRBV20-1 to TRBJ2-4, with 7 bases fitting TRBD1. The junction had 3 bases not matched to a gene; V was cut back by 7 bases and J by 3 bases. The germline gives CDR1 DFQATT, CDR2 SNEGSKA (reference sequence). The CDR3 spans 12 residues. CDR3 nucleotide sequence: TGCAGTGTGGACAGGTACAAAAACATTCAGTACTTC. Translation gives CSVDRYKNIQYF.

V and J are TRBV7-2 and TRBJ1-5; weak D call: TRBD1 (5 bases). V gave up 5 bases and J gave up 4 bases, with 9 bases separating them. The germline V gene has CDR1 SGHTA and CDR2 FQGNSA. The CDR3 runs 13 residues. The CDR3 DNA sequence: TGTGCCAGCAGCCTTAGACAGAATCAGCCCCAGCATTTT. Translating gives CASSLRQNQPQHF.

The chain employs TRBV20-1 and TRBJ1-5; 8 bases match TRBD1. The J segment lost 7 bases and the V segment lost 6 bases, leaving 8 bases of the junction unmatched. This CDR3 is 13 amino acids long. The V gene's germline CDR1 is DFQATT and CDR2 SNEGSKA (reference sequence). In nucleotides, the CDR3 is TGCAGTGCACAGAGGACAGGGCAACAGCCCCAGCATTTT. This codes for CSAQRTGQQPQHF.

V usage is TRBV28 and J usage is TRBJ1-5; 10 nucleotides match TRBD1. J was trimmed by 6 bases and V by 3 bases; bases with no gene match: 5. CDR1 and CDR2 (germline): MDHEN, SYDVKM. The CDR3 extends over 15 amino acids. Written as DNA, the CDR3 is TGTGCCAGCAGTTTCCCGACAGGGGGCGGTCAGCCCCAGCATTTT. The encoded protein is CASSFPTGGGQPQHF.

V and J are TRBV7-2 and TRBJ2-7; unclear D gene. Germline V gene sequence: CDR1 SGHTA, CDR2 FQGNSA. The CDR3 extends over 13 amino acids. V lost 0 bases to trimming and J lost 3 bases, with 6 bases between them. This CDR3 reads CASSLARSYEQYF. CDR3 nucleotides: TGTGCCAGCAGCTTAGCCCGGAGCTACGAGCAGTACTTC.

The J gene is TRBJ2-7, the V gene TRBV19; 11 nucleotides line up with TRBD1. J was trimmed by 6 bases and V by 5 bases; bases with no gene match: 9. This CDR3 has 15 amino acids. Germline V CDR1 and CDR2: LNHDA, SQIVND (reference sequence). CDR3 protein: CASSSAGTGGGEQYF. For the CDR3, the DNA is TGTGCCAGTAGTTCCGCCGGGACAGGGGGGGGCGAGCAGTACTTC.

The chain is built from TRBV7-2 and TRBJ1-3, with D possibly matching TRBD1 (5 bases). The CDR3 is 16 amino acids. Per the germline V gene, CDR1 is SGHTA and CDR2 is FQGNSA. V was clipped by 0 bases and J by 7 bases, with 16 bases between them. DNA for the CDR3: TGTGCCAGCAGCTTAGCGCCCGGGGGAGGACGGAACACCATATATTTT. As protein: CASSLAPGGGRNTIYF.

This chain links TRBV6-5 with TRBJ2-5; D is undetermined. Trimming took 0 bases from V and 3 from J, leaving 8 bases between them. CDR1 is MNHEY, CDR2 SVGAGI, per germline. There are 14 residues in the CDR3. CDR3: CASSYSEQKETQYF. The CDR3 DNA reads as TGTGCCAGCAGTTACTCGGAACAGAAAGAGACCCAGTACTTC.

The rearrangement uses TRBV27 and TRBJ2-7; D is undetermined. Per the germline V gene, CDR1 is MNHEY and CDR2 is SMNVEV (reference sequence). The CDR3 consists of 14 residues. V was trimmed by 1 base and J by 6 bases, leaving 13 bases between them. The CDR3 here is CASSLLAGRREQYF. For the CDR3, the DNA is TGTGCCAGCAGTTTATTAGCAGGTCGTCGCGAGCAGTACTTC.

The chain has TRBV6-1 and TRBJ1-3; D may be TRBD1 (6 bases). Germline loops: CDR1 MNHNS, CDR2 SASEGT. The V end was cut by 8 bases, the J end by 0 bases, with 14 bases between. The CDR3 contains 15 residues. The CDR3 here is CASGIDRSSGNTIYF. The CDR3 DNA is TGTGCCAGCGGAATTGACAGGAGCTCTGGAAACACCATATATTTT.

The chain carries TRBV2 and TRBJ2-1; TRBD2 is a possible D gene (6 bases). This CDR3 spans 14 amino acids. V shed 7 bases and J shed 0 bases, with 10 bases lying between them. The V gene's germline CDR1 is SNHLY and CDR2 FYNNEI. CDR3 DNA: TGTGCCAGCATAGCGGAGAGCTCCTACAATGAGCAGTTCTTC. Amino acids: CASIAESSYNEQFF.

In its sample, this clonotype was seen once. CDR3 loop: CASRRGFPAEAFF. CDR3 nucleotide sequence: TGTGCCAGCCGGCGGGGTTTTCCGGCCGAAGCTTTCTTT. This chain links TRBV6-1 with TRBJ1-1; D is ambiguous. Trimming stripped 8 bases from V and 8 bases from J, with 18 bases between. This CDR3 has 13 residues. The V gene's germline CDR1 is MNHNS and CDR2 SASEGT.

This clonotype showed up just once. The chain has TRBV27 and TRBJ1-2; D is perhaps TRBD1 (6 bases). The germline gives CDR1 MNHEY, CDR2 SMNVEV (reference sequence). The ends were cut back, 6 bases at V and 7 bases at J, with 18 bases in the middle. This CDR3 comprises 14 residues. CDR3 region: CASSRPGAGAGYTF. The CDR3, as DNA: TGTGCCAGCAGCCGCCCGGGCGCAGGGGCTGGCTACACCTTC.

The V call is TRBV7-2, the J call TRBJ2-1; TRBD2 agrees at 11 bases. The CDR3 is 16 amino acids. The junction had 9 bases not matched to a gene; V was cut back by 3 bases and J by 8 bases. From germline, CDR1 is SGHTA and CDR2 FQGNSA. The CDR3 nucleotides read TGTGCCAGCAGCTTCGGACTAGCGGGCTGGGGATATGAGCAGTTCTTC. Its protein product is CASSFGLAGWGYEQFF.

The chain employs TRBV20-1 and TRBJ1-3, with TRBD1 matching over 7 bases. With V trimmed by 4 bases and J by 4 bases, 10 bases remained unmatched. The CDR3 length is 15 residues. Germline CDR1 DFQATT, CDR2 SNEGSKA (reference sequence). In DNA form, the CDR3 reads TGCAGTGCTAACAGAAAACAGGGGTTAGGAAACACCATATATTTT. Its translation is CSANRKQGLGNTIYF.

The chain has TRBV27 and TRBJ2-1; D is undetermined. This CDR3 is built from 12 residues. V was cut by 7 bases and J by 5 bases, with 9 bases left in between. Germline V lookup: CDR1 MNHEY, CDR2 SMNVEV (reference sequence). CDR3: CASTRSDNEQFF. CDR3 DNA sequence: TGTGCCAGCACTAGAAGTGACAATGAGCAGTTCTTC.

This chain uses TRBV20-1 with TRBJ2-5; 12 nucleotides align to TRBD2. After removal of 6 bases from V and 5 bases from J, the junction contained 7 bases not matched to a gene. The CDR3 has 14 amino acids. The germline V gene has CDR1 DFQATT and CDR2 SNEGSKA (reference sequence). CDR3: CSATTSGSLETQYF. The CDR3 bases are TGCAGTGCAACGACTAGCGGGAGCCTTGAGACCCAGTACTTC.

Relative to its sample, this clonotype is medium-sized. The CDR3 DNA reads as TGTGCCAGCAGCACGTATACAGATACGCAGTATTTT. Translated: CASSTYTDTQYF. This chain links TRBV7-2 with TRBJ2-3; no definite D call. Germline V gene lookup returns CDR1 SGHTA and CDR2 FQGNSA. V lost 5 bases and J lost 3, with 6 bases in between. This CDR3 has 12 amino acids.

The sample holds one count of this clonotype. V and J are TRBV6-2 or TRBV6-3 and TRBJ1-5; tentative D call: TRBD1 (6 bases). Germline CDR1 is MNHEY and CDR2 is SVGEGT. The V end was cut by 6 bases, the J end by 6 bases, with 15 bases between. The CDR3 covers 14 residues. The DNA for the CDR3 is TGTGCCAGCAGCCGCCAGGGGCAAGTTCAGCCCCAGCATTTT. Residues: CASSRQGQVQPQHF.

V and J are TRBV29-1 and TRBJ2-5; D ambiguous. V lost 7 bases and J 1 base, leaving 10 bases between the germline ends. The CDR3 has 12 residues. The germline gives CDR1 SQVTM, CDR2 ANQGSEA. The CDR3 reads CSAVRTQETQYF. The CDR3 DNA follows: TGCAGCGCAGTCAGGACCCAAGAGACCCAGTACTTC.